This T cell receptor (beta chain) was profiled in a study of cytomegalovirus exposure and HLA in healthy donors. V dropped 3 bases and J dropped 5 bases, with 14 bases sitting between them. CDR3 length: 14 amino acids. CDR1 and CDR2 from the germline V gene are KGHSH and LQKENI. 13 Jbeta primers and 60 Vbeta primers were used for the PCR. Here immunoSEQ multiplex PCR was the method, and the copy in TCRdb shows in-frame clones only, minus some. This specimen shows about 150,000 clones; the ten leading clones hold 1.5% to 2%. The receptor was isolated from a woman aged 45-65 years in good health and CMV-seronegative. J is TRBJ2-7 and V is TRBV18; D not resolved. The specimen sequenced was PBMCs. The CDR3 DNA reads TGTGCCAGCTCACCCTCCAGCGTATGGGACGAGCAGTACTTC. Encoded protein: CASSPSSVWDEQYF.